These 20 T cell receptor beta chains originate from one sample sequenced in a study of T cell repertoires in cytomegalovirus infection (dated by TCRdb to about 2019). The reads were generated on an Illumina HiSeq 1500. Through fastp at Q25 and MiXCR, TCRdb rebuilt clones from the public reads, retaining in-frame beta chains. One record per CDR3 amino acid sequence lists the most common genes and DNA. In all, the sample holds 200,000 to 250,000 distinct CDR3 sequences, and under 25% of those were seen once. The ten largest clones take up about 20% of the sample. Input material: CD8+ T cells from PBMCs. The receptors were sampled from a human donor in good health (CMV status not recorded). Some clones in this sample may be carry-over from other donors' samples.

This clonotype was picked up many times. The chain has TRBV19 and TRBJ1-1; maybe TRBD1 (5 bases). The V end was cut by 7 bases, the J end by 3 bases, with 9 bases between. Germline V lookup: CDR1 LNHDA, CDR2 SQIVND (reference sequence). The CDR3 totals 12 residues. The CDR3 DNA reads as TGTGCCAGTACCCGGGGGTACACTGAAGCTTTCTTT. It specifies CASTRGYTEAFF.

The V and J genes are TRBV14 and TRBJ2-5; 7 bases agree with TRBD2. This CDR3 has 17 amino acids. Germline CDR1 and CDR2: SGHDN and FVKESK. V was pared by 4 bases and J by 1 base, with 12 bases of the junction left unmatched. The CDR3 loop is CASSPPPGKRGQETQYF. In DNA form, the CDR3 reads TGTGCCAGCAGCCCCCCCCCTGGGAAGCGGGGCCAAGAGACCCAGTACTTC. Together with reference TRBV14 and TRBJ2-5, the CDR3 gives the full variable domain: EAGVTQFPSHSVIEKGQTVTLRCDPISGHDNLYWYRRVMGKEIKFLLHFVKESKQDESGMPNNRFLAERTGGTYSTLKVQPAELEDSGVYFCASSPPPGKRGQETQYFGPGTRLLVL.

This clonotype was detected only a few times. The chain is built from TRBV20-1 and TRBJ2-5, with D possibly being TRBD2 (6 bases). The CDR3 runs to 16 residues. The germline V gene encodes CDR1 DFQATT and CDR2 SNEGSKA (reference sequence). V lost 0 bases to trimming and J lost 5 bases, with 19 bases between them. The CDR3 loop reads CSARDNRRGLRETQYF. CDR3 DNA sequence: TGCAGTGCTAGAGATAATAGGCGGGGCCTCAGGGAGACCCAGTACTTC.

This clonotype was detected only a few times. J is TRBJ2-1 and V is TRBV19; possibly TRBD1 for D (5 bases). This CDR3 spans 12 amino acids. V lost 3 bases, J lost 8 bases, and 8 bases lay in between. Germline V gives CDR1 LNHDA, CDR2 SQIVND (reference sequence). CDR3 DNA: TGTGCCAGTAGTATCTGGGGCGATGAGCAGTTCTTC. Its protein is CASSIWGDEQFF.

In DNA, the CDR3 is TGTGCCAGCAGTTTCGCGGGGTATACCTACGAGCAGTACTTC. Protein sequence: CASSFAGYTYEQYF. The rearrangement links TRBV6-5 to TRBJ2-7; tentative D call: TRBD2 (6 bases). The V gene's germline CDR1 is MNHEY and CDR2 SVGAGI. CDR3 length: 14 amino acids. The V end was cut by 4 bases, the J end by 2 bases, with 12 bases between.

The chain couples TRBV6-1 to TRBJ2-7, with D possibly TRBD1 on 5 matching bases. The CDR3 is 12 residues long. The ends were cut back, 6 bases at V and 4 bases at J, with 10 bases in the middle. CDR1 MNHNS and CDR2 SASEGT come from the germline V gene. The CDR3 sequence is CASSNGAYEQYF. In nucleotides, the CDR3 is TGTGCCAGCAGCAATGGGGCTTACGAGCAGTACTTC.

This clonotype was seen repeatedly, ten times or more. The J gene is TRBJ1-2, the V gene TRBV7-9; D remains unclear. In germline, CDR1 is SEHNR, CDR2 FQNEAQ (reference sequence). The CDR3 runs to 16 residues. V was shortened by 0 bases and J by 2 bases, with 13 bases between the two germline ends. CDR3 sequence: CASSLAATDRNYGYTF. DNA for the CDR3: TGTGCCAGCAGCTTAGCGGCTACGGACCGGAACTATGGCTACACCTTC.

V gene TRBV7-9 combines with J gene TRBJ1-1, with a possible D match to TRBD1 (5 bases). V lost 8 bases to trimming and J lost 1 base, with 8 bases between them. In germline, CDR1 is SEHNR, CDR2 FQNEAQ (reference sequence). This CDR3 comprises 12 residues. CDR3 residues: CASLGGNTEAFF. The CDR3 DNA is TGTGCCAGCCTCGGGGGGAACACTGAAGCTTTCTTT.

There are many counts of this clonotype. The rearrangement joins TRBV28 to TRBJ1-6; the D is unclear. CDR3 length: 17 residues. CDR1 is MDHEN, CDR2 SYDVKM, per germline. The V end lost 5 bases, the J end lost 9 bases, and 23 bases lay between the germline ends. In DNA form, the CDR3 reads TGTGCCAGCAGTCCGCCGGACGGAAAAAGTTGGGGTTCACCCCTCCACTTT. Protein sequence: CASSPPDGKSWGSPLHF.

This clonotype was found a few times. The chain combines TRBV27 with TRBJ2-2; TRBD1 matches 9 bases. Trimming at V came to 5 bases and at J to 6 bases, leaving 7 bases not matched to a gene. The length of the CDR3 is 15 residues. The V gene's germline CDR1 is MNHEY and CDR2 SMNVEV (reference sequence). The CDR3 DNA is TGTGCCAGCAGTCCACGGGACAGGGACGCCGGGGAGCTGTTTTTT. This encodes CASSPRDRDAGELFF.

This clonotype has just a few counts. This chain's CDR3 is CASSSMSYEQYF. The CDR3 bases are TGTGCCAGCAGCTCCATGAGCTACGAGCAGTACTTC. The chain combines TRBV28 with TRBJ2-7; D is unclear. The length of the CDR3 is 12 residues. The V gene's germline CDR1 is MDHEN and CDR2 SYDVKM. V lost 6 bases and J 3 bases, leaving 9 bases between the germline ends. Full variable domain (rest looked up from reference TRBV28 and TRBJ2-7): DVKVTQSSRYLVKRTGEKVFLECVQDMDHENMFWYRQDPGLGLRLIYFSYDVKMKEKGDIPEGYSVSREKKERFSLILESASTNQTSMYLCASSSMSYEQYFGPGTRLTVT.

The rearrangement links TRBV6-5 to TRBJ2-7; either TRBD1 or TRBD2 may supply D (6 bases each). V was shortened by 0 bases and J by 6 bases, with 12 bases between the two germline ends. Germline CDR1 reads MNHEY; CDR2 reads SVGAGI. This CDR3 region has 14 residues. CDR3 amino acids: CASSYSGGPSEQYF. The CDR3 nucleotides are TGTGCCAGCAGTTACTCGGGGGGCCCCTCCGAGCAGTACTTC.

This clonotype appeared many times. This sequence joins TRBV4-2 and TRBJ2-2; the match to TRBD2 covers 10 bases. Germline CDR1 is LGHNA and CDR2 is YNFKEQ. CDR3 length equals 18 residues. The junction had 6 bases not matched to a gene; V was cut back by 0 bases and J by 2 bases. Written as DNA, the CDR3 is TGTGCCAGCAGCCAAGATGGACTAGCGGACTCAAACACCGGGGAGCTGTTTTTT. Amino acid sequence: CASSQDGLADSNTGELFF.

There are a few counts of this clonotype. This chain uses TRBV14 with TRBJ1-2, with 10 bases identical to TRBD1. The J segment lost 7 bases and the V segment lost 2 bases, leaving 7 bases of the junction unmatched. Germline-derived CDR1 and CDR2 are SGHDN and FVKESK. The CDR3 extends over 15 amino acids. CDR3 sequence reads: CASSQQDRGPFGYTF. The CDR3 bases are TGTGCCAGCAGCCAACAAGACAGGGGGCCGTTTGGCTACACCTTC.

The J gene is TRBJ1-2, the V gene TRBV4-1; D is unclear. The germline V and J ends were trimmed by 4 bases and 7 bases, with 19 bases remaining between them. Germline CDR1 is MGHRA and CDR2 is YSYEKL. The CDR3 has 15 amino acids. As DNA, the CDR3 is TGCGCCAGCAGCCTCACCAAGGAGGGATTAGCTGGCTACACCTTC. Translating it yields CASSLTKEGLAGYTF.

This clonotype has only a few counts. The chain joins TRBV20-1 to TRBJ2-1; 15 positions match TRBD2. Germline assignment: CDR1 DFQATT and CDR2 SNEGSKA (reference sequence). This CDR3 contains 13 residues. V was pared by 3 bases and J by 12 bases, with 3 bases of the junction left unmatched. CDR3 sequence: CSARGLAGGTQFF. CDR3 DNA sequence: TGCAGTGCTAGGGGACTAGCGGGGGGTACGCAGTTCTTC.

The chain uses TRBV7-8 and TRBJ1-1; D is ambiguous. Per the germline V gene, CDR1 is SGHVS and CDR2 is FQNEAQ. The CDR3 is 15 amino acids. V lost 0 bases, J lost 0 bases, and 8 bases lay in between. In DNA form, the CDR3 reads TGTGCCAGCAGCTTAGCGGTTCGGGTGAACACTGAAGCTTTCTTT. Protein product: CASSLAVRVNTEAFF.

Concerning this clonotype: A much larger clonotype is one base distant, so this may be a read error. J is TRBJ1-1 and V is TRBV6-5, with D maybe TRBD1 (6 bases). Trimming shortened V by 6 bases and J by 5 bases, and 13 bases separated the two germline ends. The germline CDR1 and CDR2 sequences are MNHEY and SVGAGI. This CDR3 is 13 amino acids long. This CDR3 is CASRFSRGTEAFF. Here the CDR3 DNA reads TGTGCCAGCAGATTCTCTAGGGGGACTGAAGCTTTCTTT.

A single count supports this clonotype. The CDR3 DNA reads as TGTGCCATCAGTGTCCAGGGGGCTAGGCAGCCCCAGCATTTT. Encoded protein: CAISVQGARQPQHF. This chain joins TRBV10-3 and TRBJ1-5, with 8 positions matching TRBD1. The CDR3 loop spans 14 amino acids. Germline values: CDR1 ENHRY, CDR2 SYGVKD. V lost 4 bases to trimming and J lost 7 bases; unmatched junction nucleotides: 6.

This clonotype occurred many times. V and J are TRBV7-8 and TRBJ2-3; 8 bases match TRBD2. V lost 3 bases to trimming and J lost 2 bases; unmatched junction nucleotides: 10. Per the germline V gene, CDR1 is SGHVS and CDR2 is FQNEAQ. The CDR3 length is 17 residues. CDR3 sequence (DNA): TGTGCCAGCAGCTTTCCCCCGCAGCGGGGGACCACAGATACGCAGTATTTT. Translating it yields CASSFPPQRGTTDTQYF.